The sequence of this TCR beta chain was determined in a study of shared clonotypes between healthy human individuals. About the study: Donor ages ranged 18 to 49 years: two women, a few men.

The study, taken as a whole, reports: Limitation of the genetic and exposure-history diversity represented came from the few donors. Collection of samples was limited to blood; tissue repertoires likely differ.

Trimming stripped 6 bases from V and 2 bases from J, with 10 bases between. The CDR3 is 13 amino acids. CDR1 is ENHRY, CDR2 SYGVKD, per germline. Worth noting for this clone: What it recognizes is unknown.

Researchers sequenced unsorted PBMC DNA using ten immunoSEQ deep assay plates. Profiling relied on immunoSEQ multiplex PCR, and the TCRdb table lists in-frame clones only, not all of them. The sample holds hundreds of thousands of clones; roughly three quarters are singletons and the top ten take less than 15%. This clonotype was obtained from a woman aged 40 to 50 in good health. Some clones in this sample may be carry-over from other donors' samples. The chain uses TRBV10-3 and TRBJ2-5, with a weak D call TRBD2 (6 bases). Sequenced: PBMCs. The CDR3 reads CAIRTRDQETQYF. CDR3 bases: TGTGCCATCAGGACTAGAGATCAAGAGACCCAGTACTTC.